These T cell receptor beta chains were read from a single sample in a study of blood T cell repertoires in COVID-19. Here immunoSEQ multiplex PCR was the method, and the copy in TCRdb shows in-frame clones only, minus some. The table includes about 190,000 clones, about 84% detected once. Sequenced material: peripheral blood. The receptor source for this set is a woman in her 30s with acute or convalescent COVID-19. Each CDR3 is given with its conserved first and last residue. The D gene is left open where the match is weak. For some rows the clone size is stated as once, few or many, or as a class when expanded; others skip it.

D gene	V gene	clone size	J gene	CDR3 protein	CDR3 DNA
TRBD1	TRBV27	-	TRBJ1-5	CASSAGQGGNQPQHF	TGTGCCAGCAGTGCGGGACAGGGGGGCAATCAGCCCCAGCATTTT
-	TRBV28	-	TRBJ2-7	CASSLSGGDYEQYF	TGTGCCAGCAGCCTGTCGGGGGGCGACTACGAGCAGTACTTC
TRBD2	TRBV19	-	TRBJ2-5	CASSRLGTSGSYLQETQYF	TGTGCCAGTAGTAGGCTGGGGACTAGCGGGAGCTACTTACAAGAGACCCAGTACTTC
-	TRBV21-1	-	TRBJ2-7	CARRDGGYEQYF	TGTGCCAGGCGGGACGGAGGCTACGAGCAGTACTTC
TRBD2	TRBV11-1	-	TRBJ2-7	CASSGLAGAGEQYF	TGTGCCAGCTCCGGACTAGCGGGGGCAGGCGAGCAGTACTTC
-	TRBV29-1	-	TRBJ2-7	CSVVTSLSYEQYF	TGCAGCGTCGTAACTAGCCTGTCCTACGAGCAGTACTTC
TRBD1	TRBV2	-	TRBJ1-3	CASRTGTGGNTIYF	TGTGCCAGCAGGACTGGGACAGGTGGAAACACCATATATTTT
TRBD1	TRBV27	-	TRBJ2-7	CASSFGTGEYSYEQYF	TGTGCCAGCAGTTTTGGGACAGGGGAGTACTCCTACGAGCAGTACTTC
TRBD1	TRBV29-1	few	TRBJ1-1	CSARGRSGTEAFF	TGCAGCGCCAGGGGGCGCTCGGGCACTGAAGCTTTCTTT
-	TRBV6-6	-	TRBJ1-6	CASSGGDSPLHF	TGTGCCAGCAGTGGAGGAGATTCACCCCTCCACTTT
TRBD2	TRBV30	-	TRBJ2-1	CAWSKTSGRANEQFF	TGTGCCTGGAGCAAGACTAGCGGGAGGGCCAATGAGCAGTTCTTC
TRBD1	TRBV5-1	-	TRBJ1-1	CASSWDRGTEAFF	TGCGCCAGCAGCTGGGACAGGGGCACTGAAGCTTTCTTT
-	TRBV30	-	TRBJ2-2	CASPLTAAGELFF	TGTGCCTCCCCCTTGACGGCGGCCGGGGAGCTGTTTTTT
-	TRBV29-1	-	TRBJ2-3	CSVEEGRGTDTQYF	TGCAGCGTTGAAGAGGGCAGGGGCACAGATACGCAGTATTTT
TRBD1	TRBV7-2	-	TRBJ1-2	CASSPGQSRDYGYTF	TGTGCCAGCAGCCCGGGACAGTCAAGGGACTATGGCTACACCTTC
-	TRBV6-5	-	TRBJ1-5	CASKGRGANQPQHF	TGTGCCAGCAAGGGACGGGGGGCTAATCAGCCCCAGCATTTT
-	TRBV5-6	-	TRBJ1-6	CASSHSGGSPLHF	TGTGCCAGCAGCCACTCGGGGGGTTCTCCCCTCCACTTT
-	TRBV27	-	TRBJ1-1	CASSPLDRQTEAFF	TGTGCCAGCAGTCCCCTCGACAGGCAAACTGAAGCTTTCTTT
TRBD2	TRBV11-1	-	TRBJ2-2	CATIETSGSGELFF	TGTGCCACTATTGAGACTAGCGGGAGCGGGGAGCTGTTTTTT
-	TRBV7-9	-	TRBJ2-5	CASSLYHPSEETQYF	TGTGCCAGCAGCTTATATCATCCTAGCGAAGAGACCCAGTACTTC
-	TRBV6-1	few	TRBJ1-2	CASSEAYTGYGYTF	TGTGCCAGCAGTGAAGCCTATACGGGTTATGGCTACACCTTC
TRBD1	TRBV28	-	TRBJ2-5	CASSPLPGGQETQYF	TGTGCCAGCAGTCCCCTGCCAGGGGGCCAAGAGACCCAGTACTTC
TRBD1	TRBV7-2	-	TRBJ1-1	CASSGRQGVRTEAFF	TGTGCCAGCAGCGGTCGACAGGGGGTAAGGACTGAAGCTTTCTTT
-	TRBV29-1	-	TRBJ1-1	CSVAIASGTEAFF	TGCAGCGTTGCCATCGCCTCGGGGACTGAAGCTTTCTTT
-	TRBV6-5	few	TRBJ1-1	CASSWGPYGDTEAFF	TGTGCCAGCAGTTGGGGCCCGTATGGAGACACTGAAGCTTTCTTT
-	TRBV11-2	-	TRBJ2-5	CASSLRMVGTPGTQYF	TGTGCCAGCAGCTTAAGGATGGTTGGTACGCCAGGGACCCAGTACTTC
TRBD1	TRBV19	-	TRBJ1-2	CASTGGLLYGYTF	TGTGCCTCGACAGGGGGCCTCCTCTATGGCTACACCTTC
TRBD1	TRBV27	-	TRBJ1-2	CASSRQGARGRGYTF	TGTGCCAGCAGCAGACAGGGGGCGCGGGGCAGGGGCTACACCTTC
-	TRBV9	many	TRBJ2-2	CASSVEGARPGELFF	TGTGCCAGCAGCGTTGAAGGGGCGCGACCCGGGGAGCTGTTTTTT
-	TRBV28	-	TRBJ1-6	CASSFTSGILAYNSPLHF	TGTGCCAGCAGTTTCACATCAGGGATATTGGCCTATAATTCACCCCTCCACTTT
-	TRBV5-1	-	TRBJ1-1	CASSLAGMNTEAFF	TGCGCCAGCAGCTTAGCAGGGATGAACACTGAAGCTTTCTTT
TRBD1	TRBV5-4	once	TRBJ2-7	CASSPHQGALPYEQYF	TGTGCCAGCAGCCCACACCAGGGGGCCCTACCCTACGAGCAGTACTTC
TRBD1	TRBV18	few	TRBJ1-2	CASSPQGTGKPGYTF	TGTGCCAGCTCACCACAGGGGACAGGGAAACCTGGCTACACCTTC
-	TRBV7-8	few	TRBJ2-7	CASNPGGTAYEQYF	TGTGCCAGCAACCCAGGAGGGACTGCCTACGAGCAGTACTTC
TRBD2	TRBV19	-	TRBJ2-5	CASGGTSDPMETQYF	TGTGCCAGTGGGGGGACTAGCGACCCGATGGAGACCCAGTACTTC
-	TRBV10-1	-	TRBJ2-3	CASSERRERRFTDTQYF	TGCGCCAGCAGTGAAAGAAGGGAGCGGAGGTTCACAGATACGCAGTATTTT
TRBD1	TRBV5-1	-	TRBJ2-1	CASSLGTGGAGNEQFF	TGCGCCAGCAGCCTAGGGACAGGGGGCGCTGGAAATGAGCAGTTCTTC
-	TRBV21-1	-	TRBJ2-1	CASSWATLWGGNEQFF	TGTGCCAGCAGTTGGGCCACTTTGTGGGGGGGCAATGAGCAGTTCTTC
TRBD1	TRBV19	few	TRBJ1-1	CASSLDRDTEAFF	TGTGCCAGTAGCTTAGACAGGGACACTGAAGCTTTCTTT
TRBD1	TRBV28	-	TRBJ1-5	CASRTLQGVGNQPQHF	TGTGCCAGCAGGACCTTGCAGGGGGTTGGCAATCAGCCCCAGCATTTT
-	TRBV10-3	-	TRBJ2-3	CATQGGDTQYF	TGTGCCACCCAGGGGGGAGATACGCAGTATTTT
TRBD1	TRBV7-6	once	TRBJ1-6	CASSSGQGNSPLHF	TGTGCCAGCAGCTCGGGACAGGGAAATTCACCCCTCCACTTT
-	TRBV6-5	once	TRBJ1-1	CASSTLGQAFF	TGTGCCAGCAGCACGCTAGGCCAAGCTTTCTTT